This T cell receptor beta chain was identified in a study of response to subunit inactivated influenza vaccine. In TCRdb, the RT-PCR reads were re-called with MiXCR into one record per CDR3 protein. The sample records about 620,000 distinct CDR3 sequences, roughly 10% being singletons. The junction had 12 bases not matched to a gene; V was cut back by 0 bases and J by 2 bases. CDR3 length: 19 residues. Germline V lookup: CDR1 LNHNV, CDR2 YYDKDF (reference sequence). These data were likewise used in another study, on T cells expressing NK-cell markers. That investigation notes: TCR beta cDNA was made by 5'RACE template switching with UMIs. The study sequenced eight donors, seven HCMV-seropositive and one seronegative. In several experiments, an anti-gamma-delta TCR antibody restricted sorting to alpha-beta TCR T cells.

The J gene is TRBJ2-3, the V gene TRBV15, with 9 bases that match TRBD2. The clonotype originates from a man over 45 who received an inactivated influenza vaccine. The input for sequencing was PBMCs from blood, taken on the day of vaccination. CDR3 sequence: CATSRDKNRLAGPTDTQYF. As DNA, the CDR3 is TGTGCCACCAGCAGAGATAAAAATAGGCTAGCGGGACCCACAGATACGCAGTATTTT.